The present T cell receptor (beta chain) was sequenced within a study of regulatory T cells in long-lasting Graves disease. Study summary: With positive TSH receptor antibodies and over 5 years of antithyroid drugs, Graves' disease was considered persistent.

To note about this clonotype: No antigen is known for it.

CDR3-region Arm-PCR and iRepertoire HTBI primers produced the TCR beta libraries. TCRdb recomputed calls from the multiplex PCR reads with MiXCR, one row per CDR3 protein. This sample yields 300,000 to 500,000 distinct CDR3 sequences, of which around 21% are seen a single time; around 21% belongs to the top ten. General study results and limits: Shared public clonotypes totalled approximately 3,000 in persistent patients, compared with 966 in new patients.

The germline V and J ends were trimmed by 5 bases and 7 bases, with 21 bases remaining between them. Germline V lookup: CDR1 MNHEY, CDR2 SVGEGT. The CDR3 has 16 amino acids. Time point here: persistent/refractory GD, antithyroid drugs over 5 years with positive TRAb. Following extraction of RNA from PBMCs, that RNA was used to make the TCR library. The sequence derives from a female donor with Graves disease. The rearrangement joins TRBV6-2 or TRBV6-3 to TRBJ1-5, with D perhaps TRBD1 (6 bases). Sequenced here: peripheral blood mononuclear cells (PBMCs), sampled when the disease was refractory, from a patient treated with antithyroid drugs. CDR3 coding DNA: TGTGCCAGCAGTGAAGCCCTGACAGGACTTGGCCAGCCCCAGCATTTT. Translating it yields CASSEALTGLGQPQHF.